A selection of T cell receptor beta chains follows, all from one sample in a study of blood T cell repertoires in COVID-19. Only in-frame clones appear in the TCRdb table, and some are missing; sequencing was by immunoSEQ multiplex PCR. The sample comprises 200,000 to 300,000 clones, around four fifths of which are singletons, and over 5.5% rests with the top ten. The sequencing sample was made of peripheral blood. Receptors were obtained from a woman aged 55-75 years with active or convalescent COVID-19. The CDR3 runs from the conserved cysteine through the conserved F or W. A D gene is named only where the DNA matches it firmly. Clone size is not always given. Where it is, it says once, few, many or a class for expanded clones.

CDR3: CASSPMGRGYEQYF
DNA: TGTGCCAGCAGCCCCATGGGCAGGGGGTACGAGCAGTACTTC
D: TRBD1
V: TRBV7-9
size: .
J: TRBJ2-7

CDR3: CASSQDFGGQGRNEQYF
DNA: TGCGCCAGCAGCCAAGATTTCGGGGGTCAGGGAAGAAACGAGCAGTACTTC
D: .
V: TRBV4-1
size: .
J: TRBJ2-7

CDR3: CASTQTSGAAFNEQFF
DNA: TGTGCCAGCACTCAGACCTCAGGGGCCGCCTTCAATGAGCAGTTCTTC
D: .
V: TRBV27
size: few
J: TRBJ2-1

CDR3: CASSTLTGSGNTIYF
DNA: TGTGCCAGCAGCACGCTGACAGGGTCCGGAAACACCATATATTTT
D: TRBD1
V: TRBV28
size: once
J: TRBJ1-3

CDR3: CATSRTAWRGGPSTDTQYF
DNA: TGTGCCACCAGCCGCACTGCGTGGCGGGGGGGCCCTAGCACAGATACGCAGTATTTT
D: TRBD2
V: TRBV15
size: once
J: TRBJ2-3

CDR3: CASGSAGTRSYNEQFF
DNA: TGTGCCAGCGGATCTGCCGGGACTAGGTCGTACAATGAGCAGTTCTTC
D: TRBD2
V: TRBV28
size: few
J: TRBJ2-1

CDR3: CASSIERGQRLFF
DNA: TGTGCCAGTAGTATAGAAAGGGGGCAGCGACTGTTTTTT
D: TRBD1
V: TRBV19
size: .
J: TRBJ1-4

CDR3: CATSEGRDHQPQHF
DNA: TGTGCCACCAGTGAGGGCAGGGATCATCAGCCCCAGCATTTT
D: .
V: TRBV24-1
size: .
J: TRBJ1-5

CDR3: CASSDGGSLAKNIQYF
DNA: TGTGCCAGCAGTGACGGGGGGAGCTTGGCCAAAAACATTCAGTACTTC
D: .
V: TRBV6-4
size: .
J: TRBJ2-4

CDR3: CASSGGTTGDFSGANVLTF
DNA: TGTGCCAGCAGCGGGGGGACCACTGGTGATTTCTCTGGGGCCAACGTCCTGACTTTC
D: .
V: TRBV5-4
size: .
J: TRBJ2-6

CDR3: CAISAAGTLIWYGYTF
DNA: TGTGCCATCAGCGCCGCTGGGACTCTTATATGGTATGGCTACACCTTC
D: .
V: TRBV10-3
size: .
J: TRBJ1-2

CDR3: CASSYSRTPGNTIYF
DNA: TGTGCCAGCAGTTACTCGAGGACACCTGGAAACACCATATATTTT
D: .
V: TRBV6-5
size: .
J: TRBJ1-3

CDR3: CAWTGTSGYEQYF
DNA: TGTGCCTGGACCGGGACTAGCGGCTACGAGCAGTACTTC
D: TRBD2
V: TRBV30
size: .
J: TRBJ2-7

CDR3: CAWVVAGGPRREQFF
DNA: TGTGCCTGGGTGGTAGCGGGAGGGCCTCGCCGAGAGCAGTTCTTC
D: TRBD2
V: TRBV30
size: .
J: TRBJ2-1

CDR3: CASSFRLAGFNEQFF
DNA: TGTGCCAGCAGTTTCCGGCTAGCGGGATTCAATGAGCAGTTCTTC
D: TRBD2
V: TRBV6-5
size: .
J: TRBJ2-1

CDR3: CASSPGQGFNEQFF
DNA: TGTGCCAGCAGCCCCGGACAGGGGTTCAATGAGCAGTTCTTC
D: TRBD1
V: TRBV11-3
size: .
J: TRBJ2-1

CDR3: CASSPRVGGETQYF
DNA: TGCGCCAGCAGCCCTCGAGTAGGAGGAGAGACCCAGTACTTC
D: .
V: TRBV5-1
size: .
J: TRBJ2-5

CDR3: CASSLADQGPQHF
DNA: TGTGCCAGCAGCTTGGCGGACCAGGGACCCCAGCATTTT
D: .
V: TRBV5-5
size: .
J: TRBJ1-5

CDR3: CAWSVQSGNTIYF
DNA: TGTGCCTGGAGTGTACAGTCTGGAAACACCATATATTTT
D: .
V: TRBV30
size: once
J: TRBJ1-3

CDR3: CASSIEPGQENTEAFF
DNA: TGTGCCAGTAGTATAGAACCGGGACAGGAAAACACTGAAGCTTTCTTT
D: TRBD1
V: TRBV19
size: .
J: TRBJ1-1

CDR3: CSVSLDSNQPQHF
DNA: TGCAGCGTTTCATTAGATAGCAATCAGCCCCAGCATTTT
D: .
V: TRBV29-1
size: many
J: TRBJ1-5

CDR3: CASRPRTGSPLHF
DNA: TGTGCAAGTCGCCCCCGAACTGGTTCACCCCTCCACTTT
D: .
V: TRBV12-2
size: .
J: TRBJ1-6

CDR3: CASGGQGLNEQFF
DNA: TGCGCCAGCGGGGGACAGGGGTTGAATGAGCAGTTCTTC
D: TRBD1
V: TRBV10-1
size: .
J: TRBJ2-1

CDR3: CASSEYLALEQFF
DNA: TGTGCCAGCAGTGAATACCTAGCGCTTGAGCAGTTCTTC
D: .
V: TRBV25-1
size: few
J: TRBJ2-1

CDR3: CASSRLSSGLYNEQFF
DNA: TGCGCCAGCAGCCGCCTGTCTAGCGGGCTCTATAATGAGCAGTTCTTC
D: TRBD2
V: TRBV4-1
size: .
J: TRBJ2-1

CDR3: CASSATGGQLNTEAFF
DNA: TGCGCCAGCAGCGCAACCGGGGGACAGTTGAACACTGAAGCTTTCTTT
D: TRBD1
V: TRBV5-1
size: few
J: TRBJ1-1

CDR3: CASSPQRGGETQYF
DNA: TGCGCCAGCAGCCCCCAACGGGGGGGGGAGACCCAGTACTTC
D: TRBD2
V: TRBV5-1
size: .
J: TRBJ2-5

CDR3: CAISESIGLETQYF
DNA: TGTGCCATCAGTGAGTCGATCGGGTTAGAGACCCAGTACTTC
D: .
V: TRBV10-3
size: .
J: TRBJ2-5